Shown below are 9 T cell receptor beta chains from a single sample sequenced in a study of T cells in Graves' hyperthyroidism and ophthalmopathy. Template material for amplifying TCR beta CDR3 regions consisted of RNA transcripts. The TCR CDR3 first-round RT-PCR relied on the HTBI primer set. TCRdb redid the calling of the multiplex PCR reads with MiXCR, one entry per CDR3 protein. The table has under 800,000 distinct CDR3 sequences, 14% seen once. Material: blood. These receptors originate from a young woman with Graves' hyperthyroidism.

The chain has TRBV29-1 and TRBJ2-1, with D perhaps matching TRBD1 (5 bases). The CDR3 consists of 14 residues. Per germline, CDR1 SQVTM and CDR2 ANQGSEA. Trimming shortened V by 4 bases and J by 4 bases, and 14 bases separated the two germline ends. The CDR3 protein is CSVAVAGRYNEQFF. The CDR3 region has the DNA TGCAGCGTTGCGGTGGCAGGGCGATACAATGAGCAGTTCTTC.

This clonotype was seen only a few times. This chain links TRBV18 with TRBJ2-7; perhaps D is TRBD1 or TRBD2 (5 bases each). Germline-derived CDR1 and CDR2 are KGHSH and LQKENI. V lost 4 bases to trimming and J lost 2 bases, with 9 bases between them. The CDR3 runs 13 residues. The CDR3 nucleotides are TGTGCCAGCTCACGGGACGAAACCTACGAGCAGTACTTC. It specifies CASSRDETYEQYF.

The chain joins TRBV29-1 to TRBJ2-7; 12 bases match TRBD2. Germline CDR1 and CDR2: SQVTM and ANQGSEA. Unmatched junction bases numbered 21, after V lost 7 bases and J lost 2 bases. The CDR3 spans 19 residues. The CDR3 here is CSATQGDRVRTSGAYEQYF. The CDR3 DNA reads as TGCAGCGCCACCCAAGGGGACAGGGTTAGGACTAGCGGGGCCTACGAGCAGTACTTC.

In its sample, this clonotype was seen many times. The rearrangement joins TRBV7-9 to TRBJ1-1; D remains ambiguous. This CDR3 contains 12 residues. In germline, CDR1 is SEHNR, CDR2 FQNEAQ (reference sequence). The V gene lost 7 bases and the J gene lost 5 bases, with 11 bases spanning the gap. The chain's CDR3 is CASTVGGTEAFF. CDR3 bases: TGTGCCAGCACTGTCGGTGGAACTGAAGCTTTCTTT.

This clonotype was seen a handful of times. The V call is TRBV10-3, the J call TRBJ2-7; D is unresolved. The CDR3 runs to 12 residues. Germline V gene lookup returns CDR1 ENHRY and CDR2 SYGVKD. V gave up 2 bases and J gave up 6 bases, with 8 bases separating them. CDR3 in DNA: TGTGCCATCAGTGAGCCAGCACGCGAGCAGTACTTC. The encoded protein is CAISEPAREQYF.

This clonotype was recorded many times. V usage is TRBV7-2 and J usage is TRBJ2-5, with D possibly being TRBD1 or TRBD2 (7 bases each). V lost 6 bases to trimming and J lost 5 bases, with 19 bases between them. Germline V gives CDR1 SGHTA, CDR2 FQGNSA. The CDR3 length is 15 residues. CDR3 region: CASRSGGGGSETQYF. CDR3 nucleotides: TGTGCCAGCAGATCAGGGGGAGGGGGGAGCGAGACCCAGTACTTC.

Only a few counts were recorded for this clonotype. The chain links TRBV29-1 to TRBJ1-1, with D possibly matching TRBD1 (5 bases). The CDR3 extends over 14 amino acids. Germline CDR1 and CDR2: SQVTM and ANQGSEA. Trimming removed 1 base at V and 7 bases at J, with 16 bases between. CDR3 nucleotides: TGCAGCGTTGAAGGGCACCTGGGGCCTAATGAAGCTTTCTTT. It encodes CSVEGHLGPNEAFF.

This clonotype turned up a few times. The CDR3 is CASSPVLNNSPLHF. Here the CDR3 DNA reads TGTGCCAGCAGCCCAGTCCTCAATAATTCACCCCTCCACTTT. The J gene is TRBJ1-6, the V gene TRBV27; no definite D call. Per the germline V gene, CDR1 is MNHEY and CDR2 is SMNVEV (reference sequence). This CDR3 comprises 14 residues. Trimming took 6 bases from V and 5 from J, leaving 11 bases between them.

This clonotype was picked up a small number of times. CDR3: CSALIQGNGNTIYF. CDR3 DNA sequence: TGCAGTGCCCTGATCCAGGGTAATGGAAACACCATATATTTT. V usage is TRBV20-1 and J usage is TRBJ1-3; TRBD1 might be the D (5 bases). Germline V gives CDR1 DFQATT, CDR2 SNEGSKA (reference sequence). CDR3 length equals 14 residues. Trimming took off 6 bases at V and 3 bases at J, with 15 bases between the two ends.